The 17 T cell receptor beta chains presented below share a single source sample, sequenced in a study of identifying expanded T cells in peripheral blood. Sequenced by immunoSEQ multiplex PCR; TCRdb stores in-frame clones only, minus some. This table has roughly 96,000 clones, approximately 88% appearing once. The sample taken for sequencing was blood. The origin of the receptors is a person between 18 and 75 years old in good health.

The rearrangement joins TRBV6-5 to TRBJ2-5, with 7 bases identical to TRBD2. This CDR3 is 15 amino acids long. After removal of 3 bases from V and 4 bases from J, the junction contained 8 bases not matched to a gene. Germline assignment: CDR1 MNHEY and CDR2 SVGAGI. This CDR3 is CASSYLPPGGETQYF. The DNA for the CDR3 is TGTGCCAGCAGTTATTTACCTCCGGGGGGAGAGACCCAGTACTTC.

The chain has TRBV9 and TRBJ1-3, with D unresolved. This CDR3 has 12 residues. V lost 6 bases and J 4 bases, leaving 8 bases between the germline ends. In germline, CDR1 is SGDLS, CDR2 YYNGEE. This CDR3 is CASNTGGNTIYF. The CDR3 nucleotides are TGTGCCAGCAACACGGGGGGAAACACCATATATTTT.

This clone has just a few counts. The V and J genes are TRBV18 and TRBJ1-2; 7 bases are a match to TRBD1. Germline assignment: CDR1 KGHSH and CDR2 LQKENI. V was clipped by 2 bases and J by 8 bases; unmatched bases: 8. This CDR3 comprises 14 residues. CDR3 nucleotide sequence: TGTGCCAGCTCACCAGACAGGGTGGGGAGCGGCTACACCTTC. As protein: CASSPDRVGSGYTF.

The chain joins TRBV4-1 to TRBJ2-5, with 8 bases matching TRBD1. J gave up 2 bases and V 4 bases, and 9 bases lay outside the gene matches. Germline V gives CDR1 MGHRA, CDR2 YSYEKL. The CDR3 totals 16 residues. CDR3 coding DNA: TGCGCCAGCAGCCGGTCGGGACAGGCGTCTCAAGAGACCCAGTACTTC. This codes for CASSRSGQASQETQYF.

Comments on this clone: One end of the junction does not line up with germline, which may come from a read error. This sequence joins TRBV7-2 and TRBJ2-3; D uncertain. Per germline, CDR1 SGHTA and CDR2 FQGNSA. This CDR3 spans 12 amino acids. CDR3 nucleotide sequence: TGTGCCATCGCCCCGAAAGCAGATGCGCAGTATTTT. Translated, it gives CAIAPKADAQYF.

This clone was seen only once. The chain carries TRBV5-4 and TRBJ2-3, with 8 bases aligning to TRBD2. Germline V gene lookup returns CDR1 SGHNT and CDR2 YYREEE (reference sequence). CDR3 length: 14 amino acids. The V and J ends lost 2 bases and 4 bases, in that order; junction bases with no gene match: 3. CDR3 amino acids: CASSFGGRPDTQYF. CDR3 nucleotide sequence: TGTGCCAGCAGCTTCGGCGGGAGGCCAGATACGCAGTATTTT.

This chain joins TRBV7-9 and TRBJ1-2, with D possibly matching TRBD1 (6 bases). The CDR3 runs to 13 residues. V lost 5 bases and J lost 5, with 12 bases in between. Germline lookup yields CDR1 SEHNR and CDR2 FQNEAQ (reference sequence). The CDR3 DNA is TGTGCCAGCAGCCCTGATACAGGGTATGGCTACACCTTC. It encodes CASSPDTGYGYTF.

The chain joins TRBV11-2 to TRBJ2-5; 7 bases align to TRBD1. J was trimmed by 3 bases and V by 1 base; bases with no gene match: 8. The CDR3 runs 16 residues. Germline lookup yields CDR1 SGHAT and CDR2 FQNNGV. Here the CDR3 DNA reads TGTGCCAGCAGCTTAGGGGGACAGCTGAACAAAGAGACCCAGTACTTC. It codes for CASSLGGQLNKETQYF.

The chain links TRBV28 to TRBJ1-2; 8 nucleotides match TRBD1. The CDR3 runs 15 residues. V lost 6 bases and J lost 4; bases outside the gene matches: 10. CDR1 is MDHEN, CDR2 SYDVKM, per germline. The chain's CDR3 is CASRPDRVGGYGYTF. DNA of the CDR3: TGTGCCAGCAGGCCGGACAGGGTTGGAGGCTATGGCTACACCTTC.

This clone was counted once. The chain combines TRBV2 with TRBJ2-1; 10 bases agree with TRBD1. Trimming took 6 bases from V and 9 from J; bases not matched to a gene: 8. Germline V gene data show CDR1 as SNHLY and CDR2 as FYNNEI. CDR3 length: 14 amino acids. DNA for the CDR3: TGTGCCAGCAGCAGACAGGGGGCCGGATTTGAGCAGTTCTTC. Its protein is CASSRQGAGFEQFF. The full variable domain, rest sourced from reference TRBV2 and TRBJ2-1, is EPEVTQTPSHQVTQMGQEVILRCVPISNHLYFYWYRQILGQKVEFLVSFYNNEISEKSEIFDDQFSVERPDGSNFTLKIRSTKLEDSAMYFCASSRQGAGFEQFFGPGTRLTVL.

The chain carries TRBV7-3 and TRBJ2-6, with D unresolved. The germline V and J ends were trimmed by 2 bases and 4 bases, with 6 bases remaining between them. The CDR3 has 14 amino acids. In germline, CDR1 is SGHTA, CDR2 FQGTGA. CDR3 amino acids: CASSLGVGANVLTF. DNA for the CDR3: TGTGCCAGCAGCTTAGGGGTCGGGGCCAACGTCCTGACTTTC.

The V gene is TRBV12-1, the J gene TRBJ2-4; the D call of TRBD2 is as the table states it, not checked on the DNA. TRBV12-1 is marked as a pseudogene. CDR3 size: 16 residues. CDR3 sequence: CASSLALGRMKNIQYF. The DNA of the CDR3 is TGTGCCAGCAGCTTGGCACTCGGGAGGATGAAAAACATTCAGTACTTC.

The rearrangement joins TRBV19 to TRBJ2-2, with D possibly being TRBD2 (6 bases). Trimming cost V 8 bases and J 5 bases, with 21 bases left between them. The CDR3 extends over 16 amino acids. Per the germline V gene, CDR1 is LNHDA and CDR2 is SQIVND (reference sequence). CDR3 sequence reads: CASGVVAAFGTGELFF. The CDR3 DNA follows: TGTGCCAGTGGGGTGGTAGCGGCCTTCGGTACCGGGGAGCTGTTTTTT.

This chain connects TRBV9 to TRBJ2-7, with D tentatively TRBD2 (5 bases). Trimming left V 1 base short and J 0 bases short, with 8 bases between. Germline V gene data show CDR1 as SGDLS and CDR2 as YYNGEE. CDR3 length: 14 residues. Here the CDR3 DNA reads TGTGCCAGCAGCGTATTCGGGGTCTCCTACGAGCAGTACTTC. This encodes CASSVFGVSYEQYF.

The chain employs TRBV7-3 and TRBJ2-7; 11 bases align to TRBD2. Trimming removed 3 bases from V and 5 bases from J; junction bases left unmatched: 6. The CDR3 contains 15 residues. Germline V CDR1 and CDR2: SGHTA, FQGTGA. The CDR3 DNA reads TGTGCCAGCAGCTTGGGGTCTAGCGGGAGGAACGAGCAGTACTTC. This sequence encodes CASSLGSSGRNEQYF.

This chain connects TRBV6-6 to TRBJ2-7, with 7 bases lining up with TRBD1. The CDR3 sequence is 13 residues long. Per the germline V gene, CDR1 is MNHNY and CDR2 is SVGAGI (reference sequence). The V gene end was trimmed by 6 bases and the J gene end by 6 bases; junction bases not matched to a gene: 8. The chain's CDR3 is CASSLGTAPEQYF. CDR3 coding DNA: TGTGCCAGCAGCCTAGGGACAGCGCCCGAGCAGTACTTC.

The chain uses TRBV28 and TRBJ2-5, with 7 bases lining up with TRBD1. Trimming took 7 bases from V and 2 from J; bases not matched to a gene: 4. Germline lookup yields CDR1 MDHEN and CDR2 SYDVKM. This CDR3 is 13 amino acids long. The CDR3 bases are TGTGCCAGCAAAAGACAGGGACAAGAGACCCAGTACTTC. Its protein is CASKRQGQETQYF. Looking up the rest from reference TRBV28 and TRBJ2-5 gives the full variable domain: DVKVTQSSRYLVKRTGEKVFLECVQDMDHENMFWYRQDPGLGLRLIYFSYDVKMKEKGDIPEGYSVSREKKERFSLILESASTNQTSMYLCASKRQGQETQYFGPGTRLLVL.